The 28 T cell receptor beta chains below all came from one sample that was sequenced in a study of shared clonotypes between healthy human individuals. Clones were sequenced by immunoSEQ multiplex PCR, and TCRdb holds only the in-frame ones, with some missing. Here the sample spans some 2,000,000 clones, 85% to 95% being singletons. Sample: naive CD4+ T cells sorted from blood. Subset reported: CD45RA+ positively selected. Receptors were obtained from a man younger than 35 in good health.

This clone has more than one count but fewer than ten. The V and J genes are TRBV2 and TRBJ1-5, with no clear D. This CDR3 spans 14 amino acids. Germline V gene data show CDR1 as SNHLY and CDR2 as FYNNEI. Trimming removed 4 bases from V and 2 bases from J, with 9 bases in between. CDR3 DNA: TGTGCCAGCAGTGCAACCACGGGCAATCAGCCCCAGCATTTT. Translation: CASSATTGNQPQHF.

The rearrangement links TRBV18 to TRBJ1-1; maybe TRBD1 (6 bases). Germline V CDR1 and CDR2: KGHSH, LQKENI. The CDR3 has 14 residues. The ends were cut back, 7 bases at V and 0 bases at J, with 12 bases in the middle. The CDR3 DNA follows: TGTGCCAGCTTCCCGGACAGCATGAACACTGAAGCTTTCTTT. As protein: CASFPDSMNTEAFF.

The chain employs TRBV19 and TRBJ1-3, with D hard to call. This CDR3 has 15 amino acids. V lost 4 bases and J 5 bases, leaving 15 bases between the germline ends. Germline values: CDR1 LNHDA, CDR2 SQIVND (reference sequence). CDR3 bases: TGTGCCAGTAGTACCGCCTGGGATCCCAGAAACACCATATATTTT. Its translation is CASSTAWDPRNTIYF.

The CDR3 protein is CASSVEQASGGNTIYF. As DNA, the CDR3 is TGTGCCAGCAGCGTAGAACAGGCCAGCGGTGGAAACACCATATATTTT. This sequence joins TRBV9 and TRBJ1-3; perhaps TRBD1 as D (5 bases). The CDR3 totals 16 residues. The germline V and J ends were trimmed by 0 bases and 3 bases, with 13 bases remaining between them. Germline CDR1 and CDR2: SGDLS and YYNGEE.

V usage is TRBV6-5 and J usage is TRBJ2-4; 11 nucleotides line up with TRBD2. The J segment lost 7 bases and the V segment lost 5 bases, leaving 7 bases of the junction unmatched. This CDR3 is 15 amino acids long. Germline V gene data show CDR1 as MNHEY and CDR2 as SVGAGI. The chain's CDR3 is CASSTLAGGTNIQYF. The CDR3 DNA reads as TGTGCCAGCAGTACCTTAGCGGGAGGGACGAACATTCAGTACTTC.

The rearrangement links TRBV5-4 to TRBJ2-7; 9 nucleotides match TRBD2. Germline V CDR1 and CDR2: SGHNT, YYREEE (reference sequence). J lost 2 bases, V lost 3 bases, and 12 bases had no gene match. This CDR3 contains 17 residues. This CDR3 is CASSSSSGGEMPYEQYF. CDR3 in DNA: TGTGCCAGCAGCTCGAGTAGCGGGGGAGAAATGCCCTACGAGCAGTACTTC.

The chain employs TRBV5-4 and TRBJ1-6, with D tentatively TRBD1 (6 bases). Trimming shortened V by 1 base and J by 1 base, and 9 bases separated the two germline ends. CDR3 size: 16 residues. Germline CDR1 and CDR2: SGHNT and YYREEE (reference sequence). This CDR3 reads CASSLTGKSYNSPLHF. In DNA, the CDR3 is TGTGCCAGCAGCTTGACAGGGAAGTCCTATAATTCACCCCTCCACTTT. The whole variable domain, filled in from reference TRBV5-4 and TRBJ1-6, reads ETGVTQSPTHLIKTRGQQVTLRCSSQSGHNTVSWYQQALGQGPQFIFQYYREEENGRGNFPPRFSGLQFPNYSSELNVNALELDDSALYLCASSLTGKSYNSPLHFGNGTRLTVT.

The genes are TRBV19 and TRBJ1-6, with a possible D match to TRBD1 (5 bases). The V gene's germline CDR1 is LNHDA and CDR2 SQIVND (reference sequence). The CDR3 spans 17 residues. Trimming pared 7 bases from V and 0 bases from J, leaving 16 bases between. CDR3 loop: CASTEYRLSSYNSPLHF. CDR3 sequence (DNA): TGTGCCAGTACCGAATACAGGTTGAGCTCCTATAATTCACCCCTCCACTTT.

The gene calls are TRBV5-1 and TRBJ2-5; tentatively, D is TRBD1 (5 bases). V shed 6 bases and J shed 4 bases, with 19 bases lying between them. In germline, CDR1 is SGHRS, CDR2 YFSETQ. This CDR3 comprises 15 residues. The CDR3 DNA is TGCGCCAGCACCCCCGCCCCAGGGATCGGAGAGACCCAGTACTTC. It yields the protein CASTPAPGIGETQYF.

The V gene is TRBV6-1, the J gene TRBJ1-6, with 8 bases identical to TRBD1. From germline, CDR1 is MNHNS and CDR2 SASEGT. The CDR3 totals 13 residues. Trimming cost V 10 bases and J 7 bases; bases outside gene matches: 6. CDR3 residues: CATRTGPNSPLHF. CDR3 DNA sequence: TGTGCCACCCGGACAGGGCCGAATTCACCCCTCCACTTT.

The chain carries TRBV28 and TRBJ2-5, with TRBD2 matching 7 bases. Looked up from germline, CDR1 is MDHEN and CDR2 is SYDVKM. The CDR3 totals 15 residues. V dropped 5 bases and J dropped 5; count of bases not matched to a gene: 11. The CDR3 DNA reads as TGTGCCAGCAGTCCGAGCGGGGCCGCCTGGGAGACCCAGTACTTC. This gives the protein CASSPSGAAWETQYF.

The V and J genes are TRBV5-1 and TRBJ1-2; weak D call: TRBD1 (5 bases). CDR1 and CDR2 (germline): SGHRS, YFSETQ. The CDR3 loop spans 15 amino acids. V was pared by 4 bases and J by 2 bases, with 15 bases between. The CDR3 DNA follows: TGCGCCAGCAGCCCCACCGGCCAGGGAAACTATGGCTACACCTTC. Translated, it gives CASSPTGQGNYGYTF.

The chain employs TRBV6-1 and TRBJ2-7; no reliable D call. The germline CDR1 and CDR2 sequences are MNHNS and SASEGT. The CDR3 covers 13 residues. Trimming took off 2 bases at V and 6 bases at J, with 11 bases between the two ends. CDR3 DNA: TGTGCCAGCAGTGAAACGGCAGGTACCGAGCAGTACTTC. This gives the protein CASSETAGTEQYF.

The chain recombines TRBV5-6 with TRBJ2-3; 7 positions match TRBD2. CDR3 length: 16 amino acids. In germline, CDR1 is SGHDT, CDR2 YYEEEE. The ends lost 3 bases at V and 2 bases at J; junction bases unmatched: 9. This CDR3 reads CASSSMAGAITDTQYF. The CDR3 DNA reads as TGTGCCAGCAGCTCCATGGCGGGAGCTATCACAGATACGCAGTATTTT.

This clone came up once. V and J are TRBV7-8 and TRBJ1-2; 7 nucleotides match TRBD1. The CDR3 length is 13 residues. V was pared by 1 base and J by 6 bases, with 2 bases of the junction left unmatched. Germline V gene data show CDR1 as SGHVS and CDR2 as FQNEAQ. CDR3 region: CASSLGRGHGYTF. CDR3 DNA: TGTGCCAGCAGCTTAGGTAGGGGGCATGGCTACACCTTC. The variable domain in full, completed from reference TRBV7-8 and TRBJ1-2, reads GAGVSQSPRYKVAKRGQDVALRCDPISGHVSLFWYQQALGQGPEFLTYFQNEAQLDKSGLPSDRFFAERPEGSVSTLKIQRTQQEDSAVYLCASSLGRGHGYTFGSGTRLTVV.

The J gene is TRBJ1-2, the V gene TRBV18, with D perhaps matching TRBD1 (6 bases). The CDR3 runs to 14 residues. Germline CDR1 is KGHSH and CDR2 is LQKENI. Trimming took 6 bases from V and 0 from J, leaving 11 bases between them. The CDR3 loop reads CASSTDSPNYGYTF. The CDR3 DNA reads as TGTGCCAGCTCCACGGACAGTCCTAACTATGGCTACACCTTC.

J is TRBJ2-6 and V is TRBV10-3; D gene unclear. The CDR3 totals 15 residues. Trimming cost V 4 bases and J 0 bases, with 7 bases left between them. CDR1 ENHRY and CDR2 SYGVKD come from the germline V gene. CDR3: CAISAKSSGANVLTF. The CDR3 bases are TGTGCCATCAGTGCTAAGAGCTCTGGGGCCAACGTCCTGACTTTC.

This chain uses TRBV25-1 with TRBJ2-7, with D perhaps TRBD1 (6 bases). V gave up 3 bases and J gave up 5 bases, with 14 bases separating them. The CDR3 sequence is 14 residues long. Germline V gives CDR1 MGHDK, CDR2 SYGVNS. The CDR3 DNA is TGTGCCAGCAGTGATACCCGGGACAAAGACGAGCAGTACTTC. Its protein is CASSDTRDKDEQYF.

The rearrangement links TRBV18 to TRBJ2-1, with 11 bases matching TRBD2. The CDR3 spans 15 residues. Trimming cost V 2 bases and J 5 bases; bases outside gene matches: 2. CDR1 is KGHSH and CDR2 is LQKENI in the germline V gene. CDR3 region: CASSPTSGSDNEQFF. The CDR3 bases are TGTGCCAGCTCACCAACTAGCGGGAGTGACAATGAGCAGTTCTTC.

On this clone itself: The junction does not match germline at one end; this may be a read error. The chain links TRBV9 to TRBJ1-1; D is ambiguous. Germline V gene lookup returns CDR1 SGDLS and CDR2 YYNGEE. The CDR3 covers 13 residues. The CDR3, as DNA: TGTGCCGGCAGCGTAGAGGGGAACACTGAAGCTTTCTTT. It translates to CAGSVEGNTEAFF.

J is TRBJ1-2 and V is TRBV2; 11 nucleotides agree with TRBD1. Trimming cost V 4 bases and J 6 bases; bases outside gene matches: 1. CDR3 length: 13 residues. Germline-derived CDR1 and CDR2 are SNHLY and FYNNEI. CDR3 bases: TGTGCCAGCAGTGGGACAGGGGGCGATGGCTACACCTTC. Translating it yields CASSGTGGDGYTF.

This chain uses TRBV7-2 with TRBJ1-6, with a tentative D call TRBD1 (6 bases). The V and J ends lost 6 bases and 6 bases respectively, with 15 bases between them. This CDR3 comprises 15 residues. Germline V gives CDR1 SGHTA, CDR2 FQGNSA. Here the CDR3 reads CASRSSGTSNSPLHF. CDR3 nucleotides: TGTGCCAGCAGAAGCTCCGGGACAAGTAATTCACCCCTCCACTTT.

The genes are TRBV6-5 and TRBJ1-1; a weak D match, TRBD1 (6 bases). Germline CDR1 reads MNHEY; CDR2 reads SVGAGI. CDR3 length: 14 residues. The V gene lost 0 bases and the J gene lost 5 bases, with 10 bases spanning the gap. CDR3 loop: CASSYSRGATEAFF. In DNA, the CDR3 is TGTGCCAGCAGTTACTCACGGGGGGCAACTGAAGCTTTCTTT.

The chain uses TRBV11-2 and TRBJ2-3, with 10 bases lining up with TRBD1. The V and J ends lost 5 bases and 3 bases, in that order; junction bases with no gene match: 5. The CDR3 sequence is 15 residues long. The V gene's germline CDR1 is SGHAT and CDR2 FQNNGV. In nucleotides, the CDR3 is TGTGCCAGCAGCCAGGGACAGGGGCGGACAGATACGCAGTATTTT. This encodes CASSQGQGRTDTQYF.

The chain couples TRBV19 to TRBJ1-1; TRBD1 matches at 7 bases. The V and J ends lost 1 base and 4 bases, in that order; junction bases with no gene match: 6. The germline V gene encodes CDR1 LNHDA and CDR2 SQIVND (reference sequence). The CDR3 sequence is 15 residues long. In nucleotides, the CDR3 is TGTGCCAGTAGTATAGGGACAGGACGAGCCACTGAAGCTTTCTTT. Encoded protein: CASSIGTGRATEAFF.

The V gene is TRBV2, the J gene TRBJ1-6; D might be TRBD1 (6 bases). Trimming left V 4 bases short and J 1 base short, with 8 bases between. The CDR3 extends over 15 amino acids. CDR1 is SNHLY and CDR2 is FYNNEI in the germline V gene. This CDR3 is CASSGGASYNSPLHF. CDR3 nucleotide sequence: TGTGCCAGCAGTGGGGGGGCTTCCTATAATTCACCCCTCCACTTT. The variable domain in full, completed from reference TRBV2 and TRBJ1-6, reads EPEVTQTPSHQVTQMGQEVILRCVPISNHLYFYWYRQILGQKVEFLVSFYNNEISEKSEIFDDQFSVERPDGSNFTLKIRSTKLEDSAMYFCASSGGASYNSPLHFGNGTRLTVT.

The chain has TRBV19 and TRBJ2-3; D not certain. V gave up 6 bases and J gave up 7 bases, with 14 bases separating them. The CDR3 has 13 residues. Germline assignment: CDR1 LNHDA and CDR2 SQIVND (reference sequence). The DNA for the CDR3 is TGTGCCAGTAGCCTCCAGTTTCTCAATACGCAGTATTTT. Its translation is CASSLQFLNTQYF.

The V gene is TRBV7-8, the J gene TRBJ2-2; TRBD2 matches 16 bases. The germline V gene has CDR1 SGHVS and CDR2 FQNEAQ. Losses at the gene ends were 5 bases for V and 1 base for J; bases not matched to a gene: 7. This CDR3 is 19 amino acids long. Here the CDR3 DNA reads TGTGCCAGCAGCGCCGGGACTAGCGGGAGGGCCGGGAACACCGGGGAGCTGTTTTTT. Translated: CASSAGTSGRAGNTGELFF.